The subject of this entry is one T cell receptor beta chain. As yet, its antigen is unknown. In germline, CDR1 is SEHNR, CDR2 FQNEAQ (reference sequence). The CDR3 runs 15 residues. The junction had 7 bases not matched to a gene; V was cut back by 3 bases and J by 7 bases. Naive CD8 cells comprised CD45RO-negative, CCR7-positively selected cells, excluding terminally differentiated effector memory CD45RA+ cells. The source of the sample is a study of shared clonotypes between healthy human individuals. Study-wide findings and caveats: As a rule, naive subsets had a larger estimated richness than memory subsets. Genetic and exposure-history diversity was limited by the small donor number.

The run depth of the assay was deep. The method was immunoSEQ multiplex PCR; TCRdb's version includes in-frame clones alone and lacks a portion of them. The sample consists of fewer than 700,000 clones, 85% to 95% of them appearing once. The chain is built from TRBV7-9 and TRBJ2-1, with 9 nucleotides matching TRBD2. Sample: naive CD8+ T cells sorted from blood. This TCR was sampled from a woman in her 30s in good health. In nucleotides, the CDR3 is TGTGCCAGCAGCTTCTTAGCGGGAGTAGGAAATGAGCAGTTCTTC. This translates into CASSFLAGVGNEQFF.